The clone carrying this T cell receptor beta chain was observed once. The germline gives CDR1 SGHRS, CDR2 YFSETQ. CDR3 length: 13 residues. V lost 6 bases, J lost 2 bases, and 9 bases lay in between. The data were produced by immunoSEQ multiplex PCR, yet TCRdb's version contains in-frame clones alone and is incomplete. There are some 200,000 clones in the sample; roughly 84% occur only once, and 9.5% to 10% lies in the top ten. The data stem from a study of blood T cell repertoires in COVID-19. The clonotype comes from a man aged 45-65 years with active or convalescent COVID-19. The rearrangement uses TRBV5-1 and TRBJ2-1; D might be TRBD1 (6 bases). Material: peripheral blood. CDR3 DNA: TGCGCCAGCAAAAGGGACACCTACAATGAGCAGTTCTTC. Protein: CASKRDTYNEQFF.